This T cell receptor (beta chain) derives from a study of shared clonotypes between healthy human individuals. This clone was recorded a few times. The same CDR3 can be traced to other DNA sequences in this sample. TCRdb's table, derived via immunoSEQ multiplex PCR, lists solely in-frame clones and lacks some. Of about 2.4 million clones listed, more than 85% are singletons. The CDR3 sequence is 13 residues long. V was clipped by 6 bases and J by 2 bases, with 10 bases between them. The V gene's germline CDR1 is KGHSH and CDR2 LQKENI. The sequence was collected from a man aged 18 to 29 in good health. Some clones in this sample may be carry-over from other donors' samples. V and J are TRBV18 and TRBJ1-1; TRBD1 is a possible D gene (5 bases). Sequenced material: naive CD4+ T cells from PBMCs. Subset of the sample: CD45RA+ positively selected. For the CDR3, the DNA is TGTGCCAGCTCCCGGGACCTCAACACTGAAGCTTTCTTT. This gives the protein CASSRDLNTEAFF.